This TCR beta chain was sequenced during a study of T-cell memory formation after mild COVID-19 (dated by TCRdb to the early 2020s). Regarding the complete study: TCR sequence clusters from the two donors were largely donor specific. In a couple of donors, T-cell clones that expanded and contracted after mild COVID-19 were followed by sequencing TCRalpha and TCRbeta repertoires longitudinally. Two young, previously healthy adult volunteers made up the cohort, one male and one female.

PBMCs were isolated by Ficoll-Paque density gradient centrifugation. Taken from the germline V gene, the CDR1 and CDR2 loops are LGHNA and YSLEER. V loses 1 base of germline sequence and J loses 0 bases, and the interval between the two ends is 7 bases. The CDR3 sequence holds 15 residues, the cysteine and phenylalanine included. Of the read, only the CDR3 DNA is kept; its 45 bases are in frame from base 1. In its sample, this clonotype was seen a few times. This clone's antigen is unknown. No much larger clone exists at a distance of one base, and base qualities are not known. TCRdb lists the instrument as Illumina NovaSeq 6000. TCRalpha and TCRbeta cDNA libraries were built by 5'RACE with constant-segment primers, adding sample barcodes and unique molecular identifiers. Trizol reagent was used to extract RNA from every sample. Libraries were amplified in two PCR steps, with a second sample barcode and Illumina TruSeq adapters added in the second step. The libraries were sequenced on an Illumina NovaSeq using 2 x 150 bp paired-end reads. As for the original processing: Demultiplexing of reads and collapsing into UMI-guided consensus sequences were performed with migec v1.2.7. Using mixcr v2.1.11, the UMI consensuses were aligned to TRA and TRB V and J templates and assembled into clonotypes. A clonotype was counted as expanded or contracted only when both edgeR and NoisET called the clonotype significant, with the noise models trained on biological replicates. edgeR calls used a false discovery rate-adjusted p below 0.01 and a log2 fold-change threshold of 1. PCA with hierarchical clustering of max-normalized trajectories of the 1000 most abundant clonotypes was used as exploratory dynamics analysis. Separately sequenced CD4+ and CD8+ repertoires were used to assign a CD4 or CD8 phenotype to each responding clone. Using fastp at Q25 and MiXCR, TCRdb reprocessed the public reads and kept productive beta chains. Identical CDR3 proteins give one entry, which carries the most common genes and DNA. Clone size and V and J calls follow TCRdb, not the original study. The sample table contains fewer than 650,000 distinct CDR3 sequences; only one count was recorded for about 22% of them. Around 7.7% of the sample rests with the top ten.

The full study reports these points: Balanced CD4/CD8 phenotypes were observed for clones contracting from day 15 to 85, whereas a bias towards CD4+ was observed for a second wave of clones expanding from day 15 to 37. Some responding clones were found in pre-infection memory, which suggests that pre-existing cross-reactive memory T cells took part in the SARS-CoV-2 response. SARS-CoV-2 specificity of the second-wave clones peaking on day 37 was not confirmed. Only a couple of mild cases were covered in the study, and larger cohorts including severe cases with pre-infection samples were considered necessary. Contracting CD4+ clones were found mainly in CM and EM memory subsets, while CD8+ clones were enriched in EMRA.

The chain was built from TRBV4-3 and TRBJ2-1; a confident D gene designation cannot be given. The TCR comes from an adult woman who had mild COVID-19 (a few samples of this study predate the infection). The sample titles of this study are shuffled in the database, so cell type and time point are left out; the donor was told from shared clones. The sample comprised PBMCs or a T cell subset sorted from them (not recorded which). The CDR3 region has the sequence CASSQAPGSYNEQFF. DNA sequence: TGCGCCAGCAGCCAAGCCCCGGGCTCCTACAATGAGCAGTTCTTC.